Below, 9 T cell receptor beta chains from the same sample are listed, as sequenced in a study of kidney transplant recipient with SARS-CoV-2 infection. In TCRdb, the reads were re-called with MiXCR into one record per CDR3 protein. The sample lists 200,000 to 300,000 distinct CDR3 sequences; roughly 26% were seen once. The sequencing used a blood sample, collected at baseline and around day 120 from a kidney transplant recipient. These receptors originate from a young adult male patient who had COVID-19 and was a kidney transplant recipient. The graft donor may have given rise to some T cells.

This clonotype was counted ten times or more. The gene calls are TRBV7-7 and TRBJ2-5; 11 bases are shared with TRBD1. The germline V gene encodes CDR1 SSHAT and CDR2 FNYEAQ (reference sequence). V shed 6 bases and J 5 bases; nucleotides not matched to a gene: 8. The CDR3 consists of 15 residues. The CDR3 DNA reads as TGTGCCAGCAGTAACGGACAGGGGGCTTGGGAGACCCAGTACTTC. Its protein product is CASSNGQGAWETQYF.

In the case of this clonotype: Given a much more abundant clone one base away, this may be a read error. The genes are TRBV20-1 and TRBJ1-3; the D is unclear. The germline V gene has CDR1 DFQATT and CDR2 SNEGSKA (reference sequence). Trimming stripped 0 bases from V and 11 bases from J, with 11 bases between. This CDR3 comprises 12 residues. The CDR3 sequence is CSARDVAASIYF. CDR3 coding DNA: TGCAGTGCTAGAGATGTTGCCGCCTCCATATATTTT.

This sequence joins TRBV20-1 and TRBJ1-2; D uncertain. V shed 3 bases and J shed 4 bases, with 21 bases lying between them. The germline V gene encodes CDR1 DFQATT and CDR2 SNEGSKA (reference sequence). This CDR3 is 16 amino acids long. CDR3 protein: CSASFGLFRKTYGYTF. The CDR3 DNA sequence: TGCAGTGCTAGCTTTGGGCTGTTTCGAAAGACCTATGGCTACACCTTC.

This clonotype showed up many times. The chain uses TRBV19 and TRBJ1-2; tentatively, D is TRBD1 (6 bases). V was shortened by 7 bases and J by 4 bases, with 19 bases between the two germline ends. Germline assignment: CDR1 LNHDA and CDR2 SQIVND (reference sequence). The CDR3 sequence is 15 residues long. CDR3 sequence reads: CASTSSGHLLYGYTF. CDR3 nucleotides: TGTGCCAGTACCTCATCGGGACACCTGCTCTATGGCTACACCTTC.

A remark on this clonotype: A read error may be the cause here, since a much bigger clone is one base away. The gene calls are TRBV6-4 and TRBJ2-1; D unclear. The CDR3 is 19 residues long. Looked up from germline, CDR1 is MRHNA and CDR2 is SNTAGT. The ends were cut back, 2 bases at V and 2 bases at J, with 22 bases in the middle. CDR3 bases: TGTGCCAGCAGTGACACTCGGTCGTGCCCCGGTAGAACCTACAATGAGCAGTTCTTC. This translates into CASSDTRSCPGRTYNEQFF.

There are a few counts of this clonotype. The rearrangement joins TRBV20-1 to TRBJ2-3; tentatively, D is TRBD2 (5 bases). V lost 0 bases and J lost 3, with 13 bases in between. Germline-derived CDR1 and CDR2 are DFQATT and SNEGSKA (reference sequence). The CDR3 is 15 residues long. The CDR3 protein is CSARDLGVGTDTQYF. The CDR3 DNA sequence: TGCAGTGCTAGAGATTTGGGAGTCGGGACAGATACGCAGTATTTT.

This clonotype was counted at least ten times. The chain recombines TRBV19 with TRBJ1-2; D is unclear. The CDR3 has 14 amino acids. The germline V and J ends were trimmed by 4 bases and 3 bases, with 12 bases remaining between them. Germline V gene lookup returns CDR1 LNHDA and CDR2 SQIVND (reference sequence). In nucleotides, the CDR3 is TGTGCCAGTAGTACAGGCGGGGTCGACTATGGCTACACCTTC. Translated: CASSTGGVDYGYTF.

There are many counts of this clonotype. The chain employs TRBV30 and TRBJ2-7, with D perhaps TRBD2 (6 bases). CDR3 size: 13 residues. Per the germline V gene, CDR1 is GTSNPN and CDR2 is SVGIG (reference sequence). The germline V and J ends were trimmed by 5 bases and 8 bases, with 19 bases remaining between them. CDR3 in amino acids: CAWGEGNGSKQYF. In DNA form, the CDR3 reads TGTGCCTGGGGCGAGGGGAACGGGAGCAAGCAGTACTTC.

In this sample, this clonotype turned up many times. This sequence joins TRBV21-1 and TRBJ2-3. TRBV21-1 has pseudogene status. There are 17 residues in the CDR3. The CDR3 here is CASRFNIATVMQDTQYF. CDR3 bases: TGTGCCAGCAGATTCAACATAGCTACAGTCATGCAAGATACGCAGTATTTT.